The 12 T cell receptor beta chains presented below share a single source sample, sequenced in a study of technical replicates of blood from a few donors. Here immunoSEQ multiplex PCR was the method, and the copy in TCRdb shows in-frame clones only, minus some. The data hold under 95,000 clones, with around 94% observed a single time. Sequenced sample: T cells isolated from PBMCs. These receptors came from a human donor in good health.

Points on this clone: Other DNA sequences of this sample code for an identical CDR3. The chain uses TRBV5-4 and TRBJ2-7; TRBD1 agrees at 9 bases. Trimming at V came to 5 bases and at J to 2 bases, leaving 5 bases not matched to a gene. The CDR3 length is 14 residues. From germline, CDR1 is SGHNT and CDR2 YYREEE (reference sequence). DNA for the CDR3: TGTGCCAGCAGTCCGGGACAGGGACCCTACGAGCAGTACTTC. Protein product: CASSPGQGPYEQYF.

The rearrangement joins TRBV18 to TRBJ1-1; D uncertain. Germline V gene lookup returns CDR1 KGHSH and CDR2 LQKENI. V was cut by 3 bases and J by 0 bases, with 11 bases left in between. CDR3 size: 15 residues. DNA of the CDR3: TGTGCCAGCTCACCCTACGGAGATATGAACACTGAAGCTTTCTTT. This encodes CASSPYGDMNTEAFF.

The chain recombines TRBV5-1 with TRBJ2-1; 9 nucleotides line up with TRBD2. The trim removed 2 bases at V and 6 bases at J, leaving 3 bases unmatched. Germline assignment: CDR1 SGHRS and CDR2 YFSETQ. The CDR3 extends over 14 amino acids. CDR3 in DNA: TGCGCCAGCAGCTTCCAGCGGGGGGCCAATGAGCAGTTCTTC. This codes for CASSFQRGANEQFF.

CDR3: CSVKGLSTDTQYF. CDR3 DNA: TGCAGCGTTAAGGGACTAAGCACAGATACGCAGTATTTT. V is TRBV29-1 and J is TRBJ2-3, with TRBD2 identical over 7 bases. CDR3 length: 13 amino acids. Trimming cost V 5 bases and J 0 bases; bases outside gene matches: 2. From germline, CDR1 is SQVTM and CDR2 ANQGSEA.

The chain combines TRBV7-9 with TRBJ1-1, with 7 bases identical to TRBD1. This CDR3 comprises 12 residues. Germline V gene data show CDR1 as SEHNR and CDR2 as FQNEAQ (reference sequence). V shed 5 bases, J shed 6 bases, and the junction held 3 bases outside the gene matches. The CDR3 nucleotides are TGTGCCAGCAGCGCAACAGGGGCTGAAGCTTTCTTT. Its protein product is CASSATGAEAFF.

This chain uses TRBV27 with TRBJ1-1; TRBD1 aligns across 7 bases. Germline loops: CDR1 MNHEY, CDR2 SMNVEV (reference sequence). This CDR3 comprises 19 residues. The trim removed 5 bases at V and 0 bases at J, leaving 18 bases unmatched. The CDR3 loop is CASSPNDRTGIIMNTEAFF. The CDR3, as DNA: TGTGCCAGCAGTCCAAACGATAGGACAGGAATTATTATGAACACTGAAGCTTTCTTT.

V is TRBV28 and J is TRBJ1-4; 7 bases agree with TRBD1. The V segment lost 10 bases and the J segment 5 bases; nucleotides outside the gene matches: 10. The V gene's germline CDR1 is MDHEN and CDR2 SYDVKM. There are 14 residues in the CDR3. In nucleotides, the CDR3 is TGTGCCACCGAAAAGACAGGGAAAAATGAAAAACTGTTTTTT. Translation gives CATEKTGKNEKLFF. The full variable domain, rest sourced from reference TRBV28 and TRBJ1-4, is DVKVTQSSRYLVKRTGEKVFLECVQDMDHENMFWYRQDPGLGLRLIYFSYDVKMKEKGDIPEGYSVSREKKERFSLILESASTNQTSMYLCATEKTGKNEKLFFGSGTQLSVL.

The chain recombines TRBV27 with TRBJ2-2, with D tentatively TRBD1 (8 bases). CDR3 length: 16 residues. V was clipped by 8 bases and J by 3 bases, with 19 bases between them. Germline values: CDR1 MNHEY, CDR2 SMNVEV (reference sequence). CDR3 in DNA: TGTGCCAGCTCCAGGGGGCAGGGAGGGTACACCGGGGAGCTGTTTTTT. This codes for CASSRGQGGYTGELFF.

The chain links TRBV28 to TRBJ1-1; possibly TRBD1 for D (5 bases). V lost 7 bases and J 3 bases, leaving 9 bases between the germline ends. This CDR3 is built from 12 residues. CDR1 and CDR2 (germline): MDHEN, SYDVKM. The CDR3 spells CASTAGYTEAFF. CDR3 sequence (DNA): TGTGCCAGCACAGCAGGGTACACTGAAGCTTTCTTT. The entire variable domain, with the rest obtained from reference TRBV28 and TRBJ1-1, is as follows: DVKVTQSSRYLVKRTGEKVFLECVQDMDHENMFWYRQDPGLGLRLIYFSYDVKMKEKGDIPEGYSVSREKKERFSLILESASTNQTSMYLCASTAGYTEAFFGQGTRLTVV.

The rearrangement joins TRBV4-2 to TRBJ2-1, with a weak D call TRBD2 (5 bases). The germline V and J ends were trimmed by 4 bases and 3 bases, with 13 bases remaining between them. There are 15 residues in the CDR3. The V gene's germline CDR1 is LGHNA and CDR2 YNFKEQ. In DNA, the CDR3 is TGTGCCAGCAGCCTTTTGACGGGAAGCTACAATGAGCAGTTCTTC. Protein sequence: CASSLLTGSYNEQFF.

CDR3 protein: CASSLLAATGNEQFF. The CDR3 region has the DNA TGTGCCAGCAGTTTGCTAGCGGCAACGGGGAATGAGCAGTTCTTC. The chain uses TRBV28 and TRBJ2-1; 7 bases agree with TRBD2. Germline V lookup: CDR1 MDHEN, CDR2 SYDVKM. CDR3 length: 15 amino acids. Trimming removed 3 bases from V and 7 bases from J; junction bases left unmatched: 9. Together with reference TRBV28 and TRBJ2-1, the CDR3 gives the full variable domain: DVKVTQSSRYLVKRTGEKVFLECVQDMDHENMFWYRQDPGLGLRLIYFSYDVKMKEKGDIPEGYSVSREKKERFSLILESASTNQTSMYLCASSLLAATGNEQFFGPGTRLTVL.

The chain is built from TRBV30 and TRBJ1-2, with a weak D call TRBD1 (6 bases). Germline lookup yields CDR1 GTSNPN and CDR2 SVGIG (reference sequence). Trimming pared 2 bases from V and 2 bases from J, leaving 9 bases between. The CDR3 spans 13 residues. CDR3 sequence: CAWSRQGNYGYTF. CDR3 nucleotide sequence: TGTGCCTGGAGTCGGCAGGGGAACTATGGCTACACCTTC.